The 20 T cell receptor beta chains reported below all come from one sample, sequenced in a study of CD8+ T cells in alopecia areata. Sequencing relied on a cDNA template that was reverse transcribed from extracted RNA. This table comes from immunoSEQ multiplex PCR, and its TCRdb copy is limited to in-frame clones, with some not included. The data contain fewer than 350,000 clones, more than 45% of them singletons. The treatment is: oral pan-JAK inhibitor, 5-10 mg twice daily. Material: CD4+ T cells sorted from blood, obtained at week 24, from a patient treated with tofacitinib. The receptors originated from a human donor with alopecia areata.

This clone was seen a handful of times. The chain carries TRBV29-1 and TRBJ2-7; D call uncertain. Trimming shortened V by 1 base and J by 3 bases, and 7 bases separated the two germline ends. Germline loops: CDR1 SQVTM, CDR2 ANQGSEA. The CDR3 runs to 12 residues. The CDR3 sequence: CSVEVNLYEQYF. CDR3 nucleotide sequence: TGCAGCGTTGAAGTGAATCTCTACGAGCAGTACTTC.

The chain recombines TRBV30 with TRBJ2-3; 7 bases map to TRBD2. Germline CDR1 is GTSNPN and CDR2 is SVGIG (reference sequence). J gave up 2 bases and V 4 bases, and 3 bases lay outside the gene matches. The CDR3 totals 13 residues. CDR3 loop: CAWNRGVTDTQYF. In nucleotides, the CDR3 is TGTGCCTGGAACCGGGGGGTCACAGATACGCAGTATTTT.

This chain connects TRBV5-1 to TRBJ2-2; TRBD1 matches 9 bases. J was trimmed by 5 bases and V by 5 bases; bases with no gene match: 4. Germline V gene data show CDR1 as SGHRS and CDR2 as YFSETQ. This CDR3 region has 14 residues. The CDR3 sequence: CASRTGQGTGELFF. In DNA, the CDR3 is TGCGCCAGCAGAACGGGACAGGGAACCGGGGAGCTGTTTTTT.

There are a few counts of this clone. The gene calls are TRBV29-1 and TRBJ2-1, with D uncertain. CDR3 length: 12 residues. Looked up from germline, CDR1 is SQVTM and CDR2 is ANQGSEA. CDR3 DNA: TGCACAGGCCGAGGTTATTACAATGAGCAGTTCTTC. As protein: CTGRGYYNEQFF.

This clone has more than one count but fewer than ten. The CDR3 loop reads CASSRGNTGELFF. As DNA, the CDR3 is TGCGCCAGCAGCCGGGGTAACACCGGGGAGCTGTTTTTT. The chain carries TRBV5-1 and TRBJ2-2; tentative D call: TRBD2 (5 bases). CDR1 and CDR2 from the germline V gene are SGHRS and YFSETQ. V lost 4 bases to trimming and J lost 2 bases, with 6 bases between them. There are 13 residues in the CDR3.

This clone has just a few counts. This rearrangement joins TRBV2 to TRBJ2-1; 10 bases agree with TRBD1. The CDR3 is 15 residues long. Trimming at V came to 5 bases and at J to 2 bases, leaving 3 bases not matched to a gene. Germline values: CDR1 SNHLY, CDR2 FYNNEI. CDR3 in DNA: TGTGCCAGCAGTACCGGGACAGGGGCCTACAATGAGCAGTTCTTC. This sequence encodes CASSTGTGAYNEQFF.

This sequence joins TRBV29-1 and TRBJ1-1; TRBD1 aligns across 8 bases. In germline, CDR1 is SQVTM, CDR2 ANQGSEA. With 4 bases clipped from V and 4 bases from J, the junction kept 8 bases outside the gene matches. The CDR3 spans 14 residues. The CDR3 region has the DNA TGCAGCGTTGGTCCAGGGGGCTTAAGCACTGAAGCTTTCTTT. Protein sequence: CSVGPGGLSTEAFF. The full variable domain, in which reference TRBV29-1 and TRBJ1-1 provide the parts outside the CDR3, is SAVISQKPSRDICQRGTSLTIQCQVDSQVTMMFWYRQQPGQSLTLIATANQGSEATYESGFVIDKFPISRPNLTFSTLTVSNMSPEDSSIYLCSVGPGGLSTEAFFGQGTRLTVV.

The chain has TRBV28 and TRBJ2-7; the match to TRBD1 covers 10 bases. Trimming cost V 5 bases and J 5 bases; bases outside gene matches: 9. The CDR3 covers 15 residues. CDR1 and CDR2 (germline): MDHEN, SYDVKM. This CDR3 reads CASSRIDRGHHEQYF. The CDR3 DNA sequence: TGTGCCAGCAGTCGGATTGACAGGGGGCATCACGAGCAGTACTTC. The variable domain in full, completed from reference TRBV28 and TRBJ2-7, reads DVKVTQSSRYLVKRTGEKVFLECVQDMDHENMFWYRQDPGLGLRLIYFSYDVKMKEKGDIPEGYSVSREKKERFSLILESASTNQTSMYLCASSRIDRGHHEQYFGPGTRLTVT.

The chain carries TRBV6-4 and TRBJ2-3; 7 positions agree with TRBD1. With V trimmed by 6 bases and J by 1 base, 7 bases remained unmatched. The germline V gene has CDR1 MRHNA and CDR2 SNTAGT. The CDR3 spans 15 residues. This CDR3 reads CASSPRGGRTDTQYF. In DNA form, the CDR3 reads TGTGCCAGCAGCCCGAGAGGGGGCCGCACAGATACGCAGTATTTT.

V is TRBV18 and J is TRBJ1-2, with D hard to call. The CDR3 extends over 13 amino acids. Trimming left V 5 bases short and J 6 bases short, with 13 bases between. Looked up from germline, CDR1 is KGHSH and CDR2 is LQKENI. CDR3 sequence (DNA): TGTGCCAGCTCAATCGTCCCGAGGGATGGCTACACCTTC. Amino acid sequence: CASSIVPRDGYTF.

The chain is built from TRBV29-1 and TRBJ1-2; D possibly corresponds to TRBD1 (6 bases). The CDR3 sequence is 15 residues long. The germline gives CDR1 SQVTM, CDR2 ANQGSEA. The V end was cut by 0 bases, the J end by 5 bases, with 16 bases between. CDR3 sequence (DNA): TGCAGCGTTGAAGATCTTCAAGGGGGAAGATATGGCTACACCTTC. This gives the protein CSVEDLQGGRYGYTF.

The gene calls are TRBV6-1 and TRBJ2-5; D is undetermined. The length of the CDR3 is 12 residues. Trimming shortened V by 10 bases and J by 4 bases, and 13 bases separated the two germline ends. Germline V gives CDR1 MNHNS, CDR2 SASEGT. CDR3 coding DNA: TGTGCCAACTCCCCGGCCCGAGAGACCCAGTACTTC. Encoded protein: CANSPARETQYF.

V is TRBV27 and J is TRBJ2-7; D unclear. This CDR3 spans 14 amino acids. V was pared by 5 bases and J by 5 bases, with 16 bases between. Germline lookup yields CDR1 MNHEY and CDR2 SMNVEV (reference sequence). The CDR3 region has the DNA TGTGCCAGCAGTGCCATCACGGCGCTAAACGAGCAGTACTTC. It encodes CASSAITALNEQYF.

The chain has TRBV2 and TRBJ2-5, with 9 bases lining up with TRBD1. Losses at the gene ends were 7 bases for V and 3 bases for J; bases not matched to a gene: 6. This CDR3 comprises 14 residues. Germline values: CDR1 SNHLY, CDR2 FYNNEI. The CDR3, as DNA: TGTGCCAGCACAACCGACAGGGGGAAAGAGACCCAGTACTTC. This codes for CASTTDRGKETQYF. The full variable domain, in which reference TRBV2 and TRBJ2-5 provide the parts outside the CDR3, is EPEVTQTPSHQVTQMGQEVILRCVPISNHLYFYWYRQILGQKVEFLVSFYNNEISEKSEIFDDQFSVERPDGSNFTLKIRSTKLEDSAMYFCASTTDRGKETQYFGPGTRLLVL.

The gene calls are TRBV30 and TRBJ2-7; D is possibly TRBD2 (6 bases). This CDR3 region has 14 residues. CDR1 GTSNPN and CDR2 SVGIG come from the germline V gene (reference sequence). Between the trimmed V and J ends, which lost 8 bases and 1 base, there was a span of 18 bases. As DNA, the CDR3 is TGTGCCGCCGGGGGTGGCAGGGAATCCTACGAGCAGTACTTC. It encodes CAAGGGRESYEQYF.

This rearrangement joins TRBV29-1 to TRBJ1-5; a weak D match, TRBD1 (5 bases). The V end lost 7 bases, the J end lost 6 bases, and 16 bases lay between the germline ends. The CDR3 is 13 residues long. Germline V lookup: CDR1 SQVTM, CDR2 ANQGSEA. The CDR3 loop is CSGGETRGQPQHF. CDR3 DNA: TGCAGCGGGGGTGAAACTAGGGGTCAGCCCCAGCATTTT. The entire variable domain, with the rest obtained from reference TRBV29-1 and TRBJ1-5, is as follows: SAVISQKPSRDICQRGTSLTIQCQVDSQVTMMFWYRQQPGQSLTLIATANQGSEATYESGFVIDKFPISRPNLTFSTLTVSNMSPEDSSIYLCSGGETRGQPQHFGDGTRLSIL.

The chain is built from TRBV7-9 and TRBJ1-6; 7 nucleotides agree with TRBD1. With V trimmed by 5 bases and J by 7 bases, 5 bases remained unmatched. This CDR3 is built from 14 residues. Germline-derived CDR1 and CDR2 are SEHNR and FQNEAQ (reference sequence). The CDR3 protein is CASSQGQFNSPLHF. The CDR3 DNA reads as TGTGCCAGCAGCCAGGGACAGTTCAATTCACCCCTCCACTTT.

CDR3 in amino acids: CASSWASGQIGNEQYF. In DNA form, the CDR3 reads TGTGCCAGCAGTTGGGCATCGGGACAGATCGGAAACGAGCAGTACTTC. The rearrangement joins TRBV2 to TRBJ2-7; 7 bases align to TRBD1. The junction had 15 bases not matched to a gene; V was cut back by 5 bases and J by 5 bases. This CDR3 has 16 residues. Germline V gene sequence: CDR1 SNHLY, CDR2 FYNNEI.

The chain employs TRBV6-1 and TRBJ2-5; D not certain. This CDR3 spans 12 amino acids. Trimming pared 7 bases from V and 7 bases from J, leaving 13 bases between. Germline CDR1 is MNHNS and CDR2 is SASEGT. The CDR3 spells CASIRASGTQYF. The CDR3 coding sequence is TGTGCCAGCATCCGGGCGAGTGGGACCCAGTACTTC.

The genes are TRBV6-1 and TRBJ1-4; no clear D. Germline assignment: CDR1 MNHNS and CDR2 SASEGT. This CDR3 is built from 13 residues. The germline V and J ends were trimmed by 1 base and 8 bases, with 8 bases remaining between them. The CDR3 sequence: CASSEGLQEKLFF. The CDR3 bases are TGTGCCAGCAGTGAAGGGCTTCAAGAAAAACTGTTTTTT.